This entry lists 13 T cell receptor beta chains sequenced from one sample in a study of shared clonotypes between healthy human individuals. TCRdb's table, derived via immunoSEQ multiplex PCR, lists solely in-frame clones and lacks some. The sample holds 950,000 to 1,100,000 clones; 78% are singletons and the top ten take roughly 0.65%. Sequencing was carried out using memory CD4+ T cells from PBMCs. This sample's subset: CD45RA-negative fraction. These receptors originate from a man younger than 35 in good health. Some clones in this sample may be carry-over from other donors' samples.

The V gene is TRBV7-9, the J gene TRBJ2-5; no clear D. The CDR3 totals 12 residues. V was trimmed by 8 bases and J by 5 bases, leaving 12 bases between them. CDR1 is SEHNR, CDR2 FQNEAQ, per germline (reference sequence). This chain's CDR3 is CASGVSGETQYF. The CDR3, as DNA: TGTGCCAGCGGAGTGTCTGGGGAGACCCAGTACTTC.

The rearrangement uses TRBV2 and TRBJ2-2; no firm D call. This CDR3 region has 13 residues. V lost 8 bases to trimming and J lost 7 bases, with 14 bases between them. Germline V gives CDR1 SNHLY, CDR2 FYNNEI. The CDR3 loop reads CASSSERHGELFF. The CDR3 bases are TGTGCCAGCTCGTCGGAGCGACACGGGGAGCTGTTTTTT. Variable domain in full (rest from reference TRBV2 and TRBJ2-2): EPEVTQTPSHQVTQMGQEVILRCVPISNHLYFYWYRQILGQKVEFLVSFYNNEISEKSEIFDDQFSVERPDGSNFTLKIRSTKLEDSAMYFCASSSERHGELFFGEGSRLTVL.

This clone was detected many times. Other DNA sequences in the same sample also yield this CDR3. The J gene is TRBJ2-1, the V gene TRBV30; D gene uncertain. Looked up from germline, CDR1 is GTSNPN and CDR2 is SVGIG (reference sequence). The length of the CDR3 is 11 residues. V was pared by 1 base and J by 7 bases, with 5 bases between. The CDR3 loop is CAWSGGNEQFF. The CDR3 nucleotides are TGTGCCTGGAGTGGGGGTAATGAGCAGTTCTTC. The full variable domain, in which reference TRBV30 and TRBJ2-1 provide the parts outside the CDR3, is SQTIHQWPATLVQPVGSPLSLECTVEGTSNPNLYWYRQAAGRGLQLLFYSVGIGQISSEVPQNLSASRPQDRQFILSSKKLLLSDSGFYLCAWSGGNEQFFGPGTRLTVL.

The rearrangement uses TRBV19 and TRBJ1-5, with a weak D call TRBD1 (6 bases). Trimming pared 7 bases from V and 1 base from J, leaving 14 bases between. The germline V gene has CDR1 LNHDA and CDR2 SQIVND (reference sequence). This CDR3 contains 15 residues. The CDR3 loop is CASNYGRGSNQPQHF. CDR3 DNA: TGTGCCAGTAATTATGGCAGGGGAAGCAATCAGCCCCAGCATTTT.

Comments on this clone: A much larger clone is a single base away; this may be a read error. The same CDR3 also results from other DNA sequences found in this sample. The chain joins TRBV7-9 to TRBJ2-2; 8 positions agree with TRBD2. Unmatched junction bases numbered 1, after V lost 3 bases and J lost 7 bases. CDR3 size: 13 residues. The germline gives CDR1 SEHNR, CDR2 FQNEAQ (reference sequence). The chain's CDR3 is CASSFTSGGELFF. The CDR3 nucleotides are TGTGCCAGCAGCTTCACTAGCGGCGGGGAGCTGTTTTTT. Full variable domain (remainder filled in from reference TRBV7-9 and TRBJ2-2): DTGVSQNPRHKITKRGQNVTFRCDPISEHNRLYWYRQTLGQGPEFLTYFQNEAQLEKSRLLSDRFSAERPKGSFSTLEIQRTEQGDSAMYLCASSFTSGGELFFGEGSRLTVL.

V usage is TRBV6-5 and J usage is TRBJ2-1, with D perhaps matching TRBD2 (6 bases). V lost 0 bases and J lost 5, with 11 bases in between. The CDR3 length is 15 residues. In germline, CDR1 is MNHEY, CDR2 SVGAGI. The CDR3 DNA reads TGTGCCAGCAGTTACTCTCTAGCGACGAACAATGAGCAGTTCTTC. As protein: CASSYSLATNNEQFF.

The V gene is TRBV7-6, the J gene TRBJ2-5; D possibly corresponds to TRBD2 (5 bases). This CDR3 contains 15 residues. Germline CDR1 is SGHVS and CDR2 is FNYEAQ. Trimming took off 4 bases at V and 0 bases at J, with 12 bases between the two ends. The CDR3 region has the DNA TGTGCCAGCAGCTCATTGTTGGGAGACCAAGAGACCCAGTACTTC. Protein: CASSSLLGDQETQYF.

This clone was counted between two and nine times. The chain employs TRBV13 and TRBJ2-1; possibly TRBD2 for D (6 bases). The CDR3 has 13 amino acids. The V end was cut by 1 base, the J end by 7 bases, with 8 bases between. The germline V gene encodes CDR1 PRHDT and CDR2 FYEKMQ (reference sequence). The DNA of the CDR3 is TGTGCCAGCAGCTTAGAGGGGAGGAATGAGCAGTTCTTC. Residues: CASSLEGRNEQFF.

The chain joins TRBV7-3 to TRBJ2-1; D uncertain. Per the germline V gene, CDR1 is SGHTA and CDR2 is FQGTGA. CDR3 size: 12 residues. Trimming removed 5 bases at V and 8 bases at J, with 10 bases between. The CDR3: CASSPYGDEQFF. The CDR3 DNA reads TGTGCCAGCAGCCCGTACGGAGATGAGCAGTTCTTC.

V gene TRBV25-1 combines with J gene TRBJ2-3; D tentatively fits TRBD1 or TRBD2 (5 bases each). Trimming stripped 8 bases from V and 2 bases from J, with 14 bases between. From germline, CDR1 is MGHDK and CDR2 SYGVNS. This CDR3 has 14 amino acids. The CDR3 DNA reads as TGTGCCAGCGGAAAAATCGGGGCCACAGATACGCAGTATTTT. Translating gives CASGKIGATDTQYF.

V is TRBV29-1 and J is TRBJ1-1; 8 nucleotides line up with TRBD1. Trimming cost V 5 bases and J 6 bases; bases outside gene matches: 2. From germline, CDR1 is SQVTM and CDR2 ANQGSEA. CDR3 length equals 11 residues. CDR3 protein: CSVQTGAEAFF. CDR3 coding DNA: TGCAGCGTTCAGACAGGGGCTGAAGCTTTCTTT.

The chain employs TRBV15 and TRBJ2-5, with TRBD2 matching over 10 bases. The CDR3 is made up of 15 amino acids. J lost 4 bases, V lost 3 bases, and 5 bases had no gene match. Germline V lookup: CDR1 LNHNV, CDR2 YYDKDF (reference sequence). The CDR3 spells CATSRDLAGAETQYF. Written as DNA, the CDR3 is TGTGCCACCAGCAGGGATCTAGCGGGAGCAGAGACCCAGTACTTC.

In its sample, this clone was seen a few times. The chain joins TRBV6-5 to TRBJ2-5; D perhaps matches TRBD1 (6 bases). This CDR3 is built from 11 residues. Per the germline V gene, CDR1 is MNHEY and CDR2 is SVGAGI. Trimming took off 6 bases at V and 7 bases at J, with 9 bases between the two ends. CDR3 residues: CASSRDTTQYF. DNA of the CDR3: TGTGCCAGCAGCCGGGACACGACCCAGTACTTC.